This T cell receptor (beta chain) is from a study of cytomegalovirus exposure and HLA in healthy donors. Study-wide results and limits: TCR beta sequences numbering 15,000 to 20,000 were associated with HLA alleles at 0.05 false discovery rate in a later analysis. Reportedly, fewer N-insertions than the roughly 690-donor mean appeared in an Asian-associated ancestry cluster in a later analysis.

60 Vbeta and 13 Jbeta primers were used in PCR. Method: immunoSEQ multiplex PCR; TCRdb's copy keeps in-frame clones and lacks some. The sample consists of approximately 100,000 clones, roughly 80% of them appearing once. CDR3 length equals 15 residues. Trimming shortened V by 6 bases and J by 1 base, and 14 bases separated the two germline ends. The germline V gene encodes CDR1 MNHNS and CDR2 SASEGT. For this clone: Its specificity is not known.

Samples came from healthy bone marrow donors. This receptor was obtained from a man in his forties in good health and CMV-seronegative. The sequenced sample consisted of PBMCs. The rearrangement links TRBV6-1 to TRBJ2-3, with a tentative D call TRBD1 (6 bases). This chain's CDR3 is CASSQGRQGTDTQYF. As DNA, the CDR3 is TGTGCCAGCAGCCAGGGGAGACAGGGCACAGATACGCAGTATTTT.